A single sample gave rise to the 23 T cell receptor beta chains below, sequenced in a study of cytomegalovirus exposure and HLA in healthy donors. Primers: 60 Vbeta forward and 13 Jbeta reverse. This table comes from immunoSEQ multiplex PCR, and its TCRdb copy is limited to in-frame clones, with some not included. The repertoire holds 150,000 to 200,000 clones, with 70% to 75% as singletons. The sequencing sample was made of PBMCs. The receptors here all came from a young man in good health and CMV-seropositive.

A remark on this clone: Other nucleotide sequences from this sample produce the same CDR3. J is TRBJ1-4 and V is TRBV7-9; 9 bases are shared with TRBD1. This CDR3 region has 14 residues. The V and J ends lost 1 base and 8 bases, in that order; junction bases with no gene match: 2. Germline V gene lookup returns CDR1 SEHNR and CDR2 FQNEAQ (reference sequence). The chain's CDR3 is CASSLGTGEEKLFF. CDR3 DNA: TGTGCCAGCAGCTTAGGGACAGGGGAGGAAAAACTGTTTTTT.

The rearrangement links TRBV28 to TRBJ1-5; 8 nucleotides line up with TRBD1. The CDR3 has 15 amino acids. With V trimmed by 6 bases and J by 4 bases, 8 bases remained unmatched. Germline values: CDR1 MDHEN, CDR2 SYDVKM. In nucleotides, the CDR3 is TGTGCCAGCAGCAACCGACAGGGGACGAATCAGCCCCAGCATTTT. Translating it yields CASSNRQGTNQPQHF.

The rearrangement joins TRBV6-1 to TRBJ2-1; TRBD2 matches at 8 bases. The germline gives CDR1 MNHNS, CDR2 SASEGT. V shed 7 bases, J shed 9 bases, and the junction held 11 bases outside the gene matches. CDR3 length equals 14 residues. Written as DNA, the CDR3 is TGTGCCAGCACATTTCCGGGAGGGGGGCTTGAGCAGTTCTTC. Translation: CASTFPGGGLEQFF.

The chain recombines TRBV29-1 with TRBJ2-5, with D hard to call. The CDR3 is made up of 11 amino acids. The germline gives CDR1 SQVTM, CDR2 ANQGSEA. The V and J ends lost 5 bases and 3 bases respectively, with 7 bases between them. CDR3 in DNA: TGCAGCGTTCGTAGAAAAGAGACCCAGTACTTC. Translating it yields CSVRRKETQYF.

V usage is TRBV5-1 and J usage is TRBJ2-5, with 7 bases aligning to TRBD1. Per the germline V gene, CDR1 is SGHRS and CDR2 is YFSETQ. V gave up 7 bases and J gave up 4 bases; unmatched junction bases: 10. The CDR3 runs to 14 residues. The CDR3 nucleotides are TGCGCCAGCCGTGAAGGGGGCGCGGGAGAGACCCAGTACTTC. This encodes CASREGGAGETQYF.

J is TRBJ1-2 and V is TRBV2; possibly TRBD1 for D (5 bases). The V end was cut by 5 bases, the J end by 5 bases, with 12 bases between. From germline, CDR1 is SNHLY and CDR2 FYNNEI. The CDR3 loop spans 13 amino acids. The CDR3 protein is CASSSPDRYGYTF. Written as DNA, the CDR3 is TGTGCCAGCAGTTCCCCCGACAGATATGGCTACACCTTC.

V is TRBV15 and J is TRBJ2-5; D unclear. V lost 5 bases and J 1 base, leaving 5 bases between the germline ends. Germline V CDR1 and CDR2: LNHNV, YYDKDF (reference sequence). This CDR3 is 12 amino acids long. CDR3: CATSGIQETQYF. CDR3 nucleotide sequence: TGTGCCACCAGCGGCATCCAAGAGACCCAGTACTTC.

This chain connects TRBV12-5 to TRBJ2-1; 7 nucleotides match TRBD1. The CDR3 totals 16 residues. V gave up 1 base and J gave up 5 bases; unmatched junction bases: 8. Per the germline V gene, CDR1 is LGHNT and CDR2 is FRNRAP. CDR3 bases: TGTGCTAGTGGTTTGGACAGGGGAGCAGCCGACAATGAGCAGTTCTTC. The encoded protein is CASGLDRGAADNEQFF.

This clone has just a few counts. J is TRBJ1-5 and V is TRBV19; D call uncertain. V was trimmed by 7 bases and J by 0 bases, leaving 16 bases between them. The CDR3 runs 16 residues. Germline values: CDR1 LNHDA, CDR2 SQIVND (reference sequence). This CDR3 reads CASTGAGENSNQPQHF. The CDR3 bases are TGTGCCAGTACGGGAGCTGGGGAAAATAGCAATCAGCCCCAGCATTTT.

The chain employs TRBV2 and TRBJ2-6, with D unresolved. V lost 6 bases to trimming and J lost 0 bases, with 9 bases between them. This CDR3 has 15 residues. Germline V gene lookup returns CDR1 SNHLY and CDR2 FYNNEI. The DNA of the CDR3 is TGTGCCAGCAGCGCCACTATCTCTGGGGCCAACGTCCTGACTTTC. It codes for CASSATISGANVLTF.

The gene calls are TRBV13 and TRBJ2-3; possible D gene TRBD2, 6 bases. Germline loops: CDR1 PRHDT, CDR2 FYEKMQ (reference sequence). Trimming removed 5 bases from V and 3 bases from J, with 12 bases in between. The CDR3 extends over 14 amino acids. CDR3 protein: CASSLGTETDTQYF. The CDR3 DNA reads TGTGCCAGCAGCCTTGGGACTGAAACAGATACGCAGTATTTT. The variable domain in full, with the rest retrieved from reference TRBV13 and TRBJ2-3, is AAGVIQSPRHLIKEKRETATLKCYPIPRHDTVYWYQQGPGQDPQFLISFYEKMQSDKGSIPDRFSAQQFSDYHSELNMSSLELGDSALYFCASSLGTETDTQYFGPGTRLTVL.

This clone was picked up a small number of times. This sequence joins TRBV5-4 and TRBJ2-2; D remains ambiguous. Trimming took 1 base from V and 2 from J, leaving 12 bases between them. Per germline, CDR1 SGHNT and CDR2 YYREEE (reference sequence). This CDR3 contains 16 residues. The DNA of the CDR3 is TGTGCCAGCAGCTTGACGGGTAAATCCAACACCGGGGAGCTGTTTTTT. This encodes CASSLTGKSNTGELFF.

The rearrangement joins TRBV19 to TRBJ2-7, with 8 bases fitting TRBD2. The germline CDR1 and CDR2 sequences are LNHDA and SQIVND (reference sequence). The CDR3 spans 15 residues. Germline trimming cut 3 bases from V and 7 bases from J; bases unmatched to any gene: 11. Written as DNA, the CDR3 is TGTGCCAGTAGTATGGGCAGCGGGAGTCCTACGGAGCAGTACGTC. Protein: CASSMGSGSPTEQYV.

V gene TRBV5-1 combines with J gene TRBJ1-5; the D is unclear. The CDR3 spans 13 residues. Germline CDR1 SGHRS, CDR2 YFSETQ. Between the trimmed V and J ends, which lost 0 bases and 7 bases, there was a span of 8 bases. The DNA of the CDR3 is TGCGCCAGCAGCTTGGGACTGGAACAGCCCCAGCATTTT. Its translation is CASSLGLEQPQHF.

This sequence joins TRBV6-6 and TRBJ1-1, with D hard to call. The CDR3 is 15 residues long. Trimming cost V 7 bases and J 3 bases, with 18 bases left between them. Germline CDR1 MNHNY, CDR2 SVGAGI (reference sequence). The DNA for the CDR3 is TGTGCCAGCAACCTCAAGTTACGATCAGACACTGAAGCTTTCTTT. It encodes CASNLKLRSDTEAFF.

V is TRBV5-1 and J is TRBJ1-2; possibly TRBD1 for D (5 bases). CDR3 length: 13 amino acids. V lost 4 bases and J 6 bases, leaving 13 bases between the germline ends. CDR1 is SGHRS, CDR2 YFSETQ, per germline. The CDR3 is CASSLGGLDGYTF. As DNA, the CDR3 is TGCGCCAGCAGCCTTGGGGGGTTGGATGGCTACACCTTC.

V gene TRBV28 combines with J gene TRBJ1-5; TRBD1 aligns across 10 bases. Germline assignment: CDR1 MDHEN and CDR2 SYDVKM. This CDR3 is built from 12 residues. After removal of 10 bases from V and 7 bases from J, the junction contained 4 bases not matched to a gene. CDR3 bases: TGTGCCACCCGACAGGGGGCCCAGCCCCAGCATTTT. It is translated as CATRQGAQPQHF.

The chain employs TRBV5-4 and TRBJ2-3; tentative D call: TRBD2 (6 bases). V was shortened by 4 bases and J by 4 bases, with 10 bases between the two germline ends. Germline V gives CDR1 SGHNT, CDR2 YYREEE (reference sequence). The CDR3 covers 13 residues. In DNA form, the CDR3 reads TGTGCCAGCAGCCCGACTAGTTCAGATACGCAGTATTTT. Its translation: CASSPTSSDTQYF.

In this sample, this clone turned up a few times. The chain is built from TRBV21-1 and TRBJ2-1; the table's D call TRBD2 went unverified against the DNA. TRBV21-1 is deemed a pseudogene. The CDR3 has 15 amino acids. The CDR3 is CASRLGGGAGDEQFF. In nucleotides, the CDR3 is TGTGCCAGCAGACTTGGCGGGGGGGCTGGGGATGAGCAGTTCTTC.

This chain links TRBV28 with TRBJ1-4; weak D call: TRBD1 (6 bases). The V and J ends lost 7 bases and 6 bases respectively, with 15 bases between them. Germline values: CDR1 MDHEN, CDR2 SYDVKM. The CDR3 spans 14 residues. The CDR3 protein is CASTSWGLDEKLFF. Here the CDR3 DNA reads TGTGCCAGCACCAGTTGGGGGCTCGATGAAAAACTGTTTTTT.

This rearrangement joins TRBV5-5 to TRBJ2-7; 8 bases agree with TRBD2. V gave up 4 bases and J gave up 1 base; unmatched junction bases: 1. CDR1 and CDR2 (germline): SGHKS, YYEKEE (reference sequence). The CDR3 extends over 13 amino acids. The CDR3 nucleotides are TGTGCCAGCAGCCGGGGGGGGTCCTACGAGCAGTACGTC. Its protein product is CASSRGGSYEQYV.

V is TRBV28 and J is TRBJ1-1; D is unresolved. The V gene's germline CDR1 is MDHEN and CDR2 SYDVKM. V gave up 5 bases and J gave up 5 bases, with 12 bases separating them. The length of the CDR3 is 13 residues. This CDR3 reads CASSPALRTEAFF. As DNA, the CDR3 is TGTGCCAGCAGTCCCGCCTTGAGGACTGAAGCTTTCTTT.

For the CDR3, the DNA is TGTGCCAGCAGTCCCGGACAGGTCATGAACACTGAAGCTTTCTTT. This codes for CASSPGQVMNTEAFF. This chain links TRBV2 with TRBJ1-1, with 7 bases matching TRBD1. The CDR3 length is 15 residues. The junction had 6 bases not matched to a gene; V was cut back by 5 bases and J by 0 bases. In germline, CDR1 is SNHLY, CDR2 FYNNEI.